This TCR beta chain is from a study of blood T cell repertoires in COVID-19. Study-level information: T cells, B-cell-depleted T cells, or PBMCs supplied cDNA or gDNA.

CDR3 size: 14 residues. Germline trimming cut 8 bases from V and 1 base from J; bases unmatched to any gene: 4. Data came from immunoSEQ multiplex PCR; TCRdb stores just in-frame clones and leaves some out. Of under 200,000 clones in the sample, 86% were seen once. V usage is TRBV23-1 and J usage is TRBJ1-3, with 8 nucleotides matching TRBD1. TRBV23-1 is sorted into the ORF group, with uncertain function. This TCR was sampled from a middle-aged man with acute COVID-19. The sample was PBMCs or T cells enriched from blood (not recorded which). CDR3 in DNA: TGCGCCAGCGGCTGGACAGGGTCTGGAAACACCATATATTTT. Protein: CASGWTGSGNTIYF.